The T cell receptor (beta chain) under discussion was sequenced for a study of T cells in Graves' hyperthyroidism and ophthalmopathy. The investigators amplified TCR beta CDR3 regions from RNA transcripts. The HTBI primer set served for first-round RT-PCR of the TCR CDR3. TCRdb analysed the multiplex PCR reads with MiXCR anew, one entry per CDR3 protein. The sample gives hundreds of thousands of distinct CDR3 sequences, over 11% of which show up once; approximately 23% is in the top ten. This clonotype was observed many times. Its antigen is not identified. Lactation, pregnancy, other autoimmune disease or uncontrolled infection led to exclusion of patients. The study, taken as a whole, reports: Clonotypes that were expanded in thyroid above 0.001 mostly appeared in blood too.

Trimming removed 2 bases from V and 1 base from J; junction bases left unmatched: 10. Germline lookup yields CDR1 SGHTA and CDR2 FQGNSA. This CDR3 is built from 19 residues. V gene TRBV7-2 combines with J gene TRBJ2-3; TRBD1 matches at 12 bases. The sequencing input was blood. The receptor was derived from a woman aged 30 to 39 with Graves' hyperthyroidism. The CDR3 reads CASSLSLGTGGIGTDTQYF. The CDR3 DNA reads TGTGCCAGCAGCTTATCCCTTGGGACAGGGGGCATTGGCACAGATACGCAGTATTTT. The full variable domain, rest sourced from reference TRBV7-2 and TRBJ2-3, is GAGVSQSPSNKVTEKGKDVELRCDPISGHTALYWYRQSLGQGLEFLIYFQGNSAPDKSGLPSDRFSAERTGGSVSTLTIQRTQQEDSAVYLCASSLSLGTGGIGTDTQYFGPGTRLTVL.